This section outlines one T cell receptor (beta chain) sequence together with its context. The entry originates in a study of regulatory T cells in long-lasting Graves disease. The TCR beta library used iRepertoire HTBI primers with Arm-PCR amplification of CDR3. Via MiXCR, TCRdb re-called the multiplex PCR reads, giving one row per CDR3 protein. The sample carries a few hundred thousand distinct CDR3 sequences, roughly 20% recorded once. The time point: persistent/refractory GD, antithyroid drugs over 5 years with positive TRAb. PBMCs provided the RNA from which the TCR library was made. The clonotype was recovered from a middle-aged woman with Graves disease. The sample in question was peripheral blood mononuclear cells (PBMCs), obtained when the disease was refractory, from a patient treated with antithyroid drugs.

CDR3 sequence reads: CAWSVLLGQGEQYF. The CDR3 nucleotides are TGTGCCTGGAGTGTCCTTCTTGGACAGGGCGAGCAGTACTTC. The chain carries TRBV30 and TRBJ2-7; 8 nucleotides line up with TRBD1. Germline lookup yields CDR1 GTSNPN and CDR2 SVGIG (reference sequence). The length of the CDR3 is 14 residues. With V trimmed by 0 bases and J by 6 bases, 7 bases remained unmatched. The variable domain in full, completed from reference TRBV30 and TRBJ2-7, reads SQTIHQWPATLVQPVGSPLSLECTVEGTSNPNLYWYRQAAGRGLQLLFYSVGIGQISSEVPQNLSASRPQDRQFILSSKKLLLSDSGFYLCAWSVLLGQGEQYFGPGTRLTVT.